This TCR beta chain was recorded in a study of shared clonotypes between healthy human individuals. CDR1 and CDR2 from the germline V gene are SGHTS and YDEGEE. The CDR3 spans 15 residues. V was shortened by 1 base and J by 1 base, with 11 bases between the two germline ends. Per the study methods: Filtering of immunoSEQ junctional sequences could not match full-length read filtering. Data came from immunoSEQ multiplex PCR; TCRdb stores just in-frame clones and leaves some out. That table supplies the V and J calls and clone size; D and trimming were determined from the DNA. This sample has millions of clones, with about 95% found just once. As for this clone: Antigen: not known.

Naive CD8 cells comprised CD45RO-negative, CCR7-positively selected cells, excluding terminally differentiated effector memory CD45RA+ cells. The study drew all its donors from Caucasian adults living in Nashville, Tennessee. Study-level findings and limits: With few donors, the genetic and exposure-history diversity represented was limited. A handful of donors shared around 5.2% of their naive CD4 clonotypes.

This TCR was sampled from a young man in good health. The V call is TRBV5-8, the J call TRBJ1-1, with D unclear. What was sequenced was naive CD8+ T cells sorted from blood. The CDR3 reads CASSLRVTSNTEAFF. The CDR3 nucleotides are TGTGCCAGCAGCTTGCGGGTCACATCGAACACTGAAGCTTTCTTT.